The rows below give T cell receptor beta chains drawn from one sample of a study of blood T cell repertoires in COVID-19. Measured with immunoSEQ multiplex PCR; TCRdb has only the in-frame clones, and not every one. The table shows some 45,000 clones, with roughly nine tenths occurring only once. Sequenced: peripheral blood. The receptors shown here come from a man in his 70s with active COVID-19. Both conserved end residues are part of each CDR3. The D gene is left open where the match is weak. Clone size is not always given. Where it is, it says once, few, many or a class for expanded clones.

d_call,clone_size,j_call,v_call,cdr3_nt,cdr3_aa
TRBD2,-,TRBJ2-1,TRBV4-2,TGTGCCAGCAGCCAAGAGGGGGCTAGCGGGGGGAACAATGAGCAGTTCTTC,CASSQEGASGGNNEQFF
-,-,TRBJ1-2,TRBV18,TGTGCCAGCTCAGAACAGAGAGATGGCTACACCTTC,CASSEQRDGYTF
-,-,TRBJ1-5,TRBV2,TGTGCCAGCAGGAGGGATAGCAATCAGCCCCAGCATTTT,CASRRDSNQPQHF
-,-,TRBJ2-3,TRBV2,TGTGCCAGCAGGCGGGTCCCAATCCAATATTTT,CASRRVPIQYF
-,-,TRBJ1-6,TRBV19,TGTGCCAGTAGGAGAACAGCAGTAGAACCCCTCCACTTT,CASRRTAVEPLHF
TRBD1,-,TRBJ1-3,TRBV7-8,TGTGCCAGCAGCTTCAGAGGGGGCGGAAACACCATATATTTT,CASSFRGGGNTIYF
-,-,TRBJ1-5,TRBV6-2/TRBV6-3,TGTGCCAGCAGTTACTCGGAGGCCGATCCGGGGGGGCGCAATCAGCCCCAGCATTTT,CASSYSEADPGGRNQPQHF
-,-,TRBJ1-2,TRBV6-1,TGTGCCAGCAGTGAAACCGGGGGCTACACCTTC,CASSETGGYTF
TRBD1,-,TRBJ2-7,TRBV5-6,TGTGCCAGCAGCCTAGGACAGGGGAGGGTGCAGTACTTC,CASSLGQGRVQYF
-,-,TRBJ1-2,TRBV5-6,TGTGCCAGCAGCCCCCAACAGGGAGACTATGGCTACACCTTC,CASSPQQGDYGYTF
-,once,TRBJ2-3,TRBV6-5,TGTGCCAGCAGTACAGGACAGATCACAGATACGCAGTATTTT,CASSTGQITDTQYF
TRBD2,-,TRBJ2-5,TRBV4-1,TGCGCCAGCAGCCAAGAGGTTTCACTAGCGAGAGAGACCCAGTACTTC,CASSQEVSLARETQYF
-,-,TRBJ1-6,TRBV3-1/TRBV3-2,TGTGCCAGCAGCCAATCGACAGGAGCCTATAATTCACCCCTCCACTTT,CASSQSTGAYNSPLHF
-,-,TRBJ1-5,TRBV6-1,TGTGCCAGCAGTGATCCCAGGGCGCGTCAGCCCCAGCATTTT,CASSDPRARQPQHF
-,-,TRBJ2-3,TRBV7-2,TGTGCCAGCGAAACGGGGAGTAGCACAGATACGCAGTATTTT,CASETGSSTDTQYF
-,-,TRBJ2-3,TRBV7-2,TGTGCCAGCACTTTCCTATCCGGGGTTTACACAGATACGCAGTATTTT,CASTFLSGVYTDTQYF
TRBD1,few,TRBJ2-7,TRBV6-5,TGTGCCAGCAGTAAGGGACAGATACTCGACGAGCAGTACTTC,CASSKGQILDEQYF
-,few,TRBJ1-1,TRBV7-2,TGTGCCAGCAGCCCGGGGTTATTGGACACTGAAGCTTTCTTT,CASSPGLLDTEAFF
-,-,TRBJ1-1,TRBV7-6,TGTGCCAGCAGCTTAGCGGCCGGAATGGGAGCTGGAACTGAAGCTTTCTTT,CASSLAAGMGAGTEAFF
-,once,TRBJ2-4,TRBV7-9,TGTGCCAGCAGCTTGACGGGTACCAAAAACATTCAGTACTTC,CASSLTGTKNIQYF
-,-,TRBJ2-5,TRBV5-1,TGCGCCAGCAGCTTGGACAACCCAGAGACCCAGTACTTC,CASSLDNPETQYF
-,-,TRBJ2-2,TRBV5-1,TGCGCCAGCAGCTCGGGGGACACCGGGGAGCTGTTTTTT,CASSSGDTGELFF
-,once,TRBJ2-3,TRBV6-4,TGTGCCAGCAGTGACTCTGAGCGGAGCACAGATACGCAGTATTTT,CASSDSERSTDTQYF
TRBD1,-,TRBJ2-3,TRBV18,TGTGCCAGCTCGCCGATCGAGTTGACAGGGGGAACAGATACGCAGTATTTT,CASSPIELTGGTDTQYF
-,-,TRBJ2-2,TRBV5-1,TGCGCCAGCAGCTTGGGGACAGCGAACACCGGGGAGCTGTTTTTT,CASSLGTANTGELFF
-,-,TRBJ1-1,TRBV7-9,TGTGCCAGCAGCTTACCCCGACAGCCAATGAACACTGAAGCTTTCTTT,CASSLPRQPMNTEAFF
TRBD2,-,TRBJ2-5,TRBV5-1,TGCGCCAGCAGCGGGGGACTAGCGGGGGCCCAAGAGACCCAGTACTTC,CASSGGLAGAQETQYF
-,-,TRBJ1-1,TRBV3-1/TRBV3-2,TGTGCCAGCAGCCAACGAACTCCGGACTCTGAAGCTTTCTTT,CASSQRTPDSEAFF
TRBD1,-,TRBJ1-2,TRBV7-9,TGTGCCAGCAGCTTAGGACAGGGGGCCTCTAACTATGGCTACACCTTC,CASSLGQGASNYGYTF
TRBD1,-,TRBJ1-6,TRBV15,TGTGCCACCAGCAGAGAAACCGGGACAGCAAATTCACCCCTCCACTTT,CATSRETGTANSPLHF
-,-,TRBJ1-2,TRBV18,TGTGCCAGCTCAACCCAACCCACAGCAGGGACTAACTATGGCTACACCTTC,CASSTQPTAGTNYGYTF
-,-,TRBJ1-3,TRBV6-6,TGTGGGTCGGGGACTCAGGGAAACACCATATATTTT,CGSGTQGNTIYF
TRBD1,-,TRBJ2-1,TRBV7-9,TGTGCCAGCAGGGAACAGGGGGCGCTTGTCGGGAATGAGCAGTTCTTC,CASREQGALVGNEQFF
-,once,TRBJ2-5,TRBV5-1,TGCGCCAGCAGCTCCCAGGCCAGCTCAGAGACCCAGTACTTC,CASSSQASSETQYF
-,-,TRBJ2-5,TRBV4-2,TGTGCCAGCAGCCCAGGTCAGATGTACCAAGAGACCCAGTACTTC,CASSPGQMYQETQYF
-,-,TRBJ2-5,TRBV4-3,TGCGCCAGCAGCCAAGAAAGGGGGGGCAAGGGGGAGACCCAGTACTTC,CASSQERGGKGETQYF
TRBD1,-,TRBJ1-6,TRBV27,TGTGCCAGCAGTAGGACAGGAGTTTATCCCCTCCACTTT,CASSRTGVYPLHF
-,-,TRBJ1-1,TRBV3-1/TRBV3-2,TGTGCCAGCAGCCAAGAAGTCCTAGGCAGGGAAAGGACTGAAGCTTTCTTT,CASSQEVLGRERTEAFF
-,-,TRBJ2-2,TRBV7-9,TGTGCCAGCAGCTTATTAATGGTTCAGGGTGCGAACACCGGGGAGCTGTTTTTT,CASSLLMVQGANTGELFF
-,-,TRBJ2-3,TRBV3-1/TRBV3-2,TGTGCCAGCAGCCAAGGCCTATATCGCACAGATACGCAGTATTTT,CASSQGLYRTDTQYF
-,-,TRBJ1-1,TRBV30,TGTGCCTGGAGTCAGGCGAACACTGAAGCTTTCTTT,CAWSQANTEAFF